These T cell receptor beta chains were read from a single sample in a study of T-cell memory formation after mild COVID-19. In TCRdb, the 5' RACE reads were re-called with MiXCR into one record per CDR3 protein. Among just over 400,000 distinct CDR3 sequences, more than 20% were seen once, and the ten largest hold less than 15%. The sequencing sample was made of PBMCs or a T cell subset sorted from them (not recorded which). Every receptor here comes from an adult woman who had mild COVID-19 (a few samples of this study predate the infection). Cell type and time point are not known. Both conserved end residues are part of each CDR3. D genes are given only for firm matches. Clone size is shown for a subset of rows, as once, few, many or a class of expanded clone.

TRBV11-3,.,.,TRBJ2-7,CASSLDMSGIYEQYF,TGTGCCAGCAGCTTAGATATGTCAGGGATCTACGAGCAGTACTTC
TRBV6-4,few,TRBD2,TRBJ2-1,CASSRGGNGEQFF,TGTGCCAGCAGCCGGGGAGGGAATGGTGAGCAGTTCTTC
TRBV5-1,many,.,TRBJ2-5,CASSLNGGPETQYF,TGCGCCAGCAGCTTGAACGGGGGCCCGGAGACCCAGTACTTC
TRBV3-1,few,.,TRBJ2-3,CASSHPDRRAQYF,TGTGCCAGCAGCCACCCGGACCGTCGAGCGCAGTATTTT
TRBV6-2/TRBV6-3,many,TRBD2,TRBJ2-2,CASSYYGLAGGPRVTGELFF,TGTGCCAGCAGTTACTACGGACTAGCGGGAGGGCCGAGGGTTACCGGGGAGCTGTTTTTT
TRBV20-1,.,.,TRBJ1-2,CSARVSGDYGYTF,TGCAGTGCTAGAGTTTCGGGCGACTATGGCTACACCTTC
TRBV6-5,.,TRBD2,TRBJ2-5,CASSWSGSGPETQYF,TGTGCCAGCAGTTGGAGCGGGAGTGGGCCTGAGACCCAGTACTTC
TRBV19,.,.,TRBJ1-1,CASSNRRLNTEAFF,TGTGCCAGTAGTAACCGCAGGCTGAACACTGAAGCTTTCTTT
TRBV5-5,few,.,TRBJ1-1,CASSSIGNTEAFF,TGTGCCAGCAGCTCCATCGGGAACACTGAAGCTTTCTTT
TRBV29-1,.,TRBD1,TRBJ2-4,CSAGGTGSPRWGARLQNIQYF,TGCAGCGCTGGAGGGACAGGGAGCCCCAGATGGGGGGCGAGGCTCCAAAACATTCAGTACTTC
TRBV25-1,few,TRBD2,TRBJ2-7,CASSEVLAGAYEQYF,TGTGCCAGCAGTGAAGTTCTAGCGGGAGCCTACGAGCAGTACTTC
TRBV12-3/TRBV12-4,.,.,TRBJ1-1,CASSSGPLMNTEAFF,TGTGCCAGCAGTTCCGGGCCCCTCATGAACACTGAAGCTTTCTTT
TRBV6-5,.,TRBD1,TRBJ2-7,CASSYLRGTGSSYEQYF,TGTGCCAGCAGTTACCTCCGAGGGACAGGGTCATCCTACGAGCAGTACTTC
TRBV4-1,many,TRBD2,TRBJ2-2,CASSQTSPGELFF,TGCGCCAGCAGCCAGACTAGCCCCGGGGAGCTGTTTTTT
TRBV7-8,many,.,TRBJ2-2,CASSLRERWDTGELFF,TGTGCCAGCAGCCTACGGGAGCGGTGGGACACCGGGGAGCTGTTTTTT
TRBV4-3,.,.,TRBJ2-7,CASSQAFVDTEQYF,TGCGCCAGCAGCCAAGCATTCGTGGACACAGAGCAGTACTTC
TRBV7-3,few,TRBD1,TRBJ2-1,CASGTGTTNNEQFF,TGTGCCAGCGGGACAGGGACGACCAACAATGAGCAGTTCTTC
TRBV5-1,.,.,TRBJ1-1,CASRYRDTNTEAFF,TGCGCCAGCAGGTACAGGGACACGAACACTGAAGCTTTCTTT
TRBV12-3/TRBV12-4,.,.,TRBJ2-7,CASSTRGSYEQYF,TGTGCCAGCAGTACTCGGGGATCCTACGAGCAGTACTTC
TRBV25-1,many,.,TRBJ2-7,CASRGGAGGQYF,TGTGCCAGCAGAGGGGGGGCAGGGGGGCAGTACTTC
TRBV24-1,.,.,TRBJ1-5,CATSDSSSVYSNQPQHF,TGTGCCACCAGTGACAGCTCCAGCGTTTATAGCAATCAGCCCCAGCATTTT
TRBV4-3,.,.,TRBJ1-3,CASSQESAPGNTIYF,TGCGCCAGCAGCCAAGAGTCTGCTCCGGGAAACACCATATATTTT
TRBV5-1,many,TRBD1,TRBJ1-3,CASRTGDGNTIYF,TGCGCCAGCCGGACAGGGGATGGAAACACCATATATTTT
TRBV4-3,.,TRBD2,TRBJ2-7,CASSQGLAGDWDEQYF,TGCGCCAGCAGCCAAGGTCTAGCGGGAGACTGGGACGAGCAGTACTTC
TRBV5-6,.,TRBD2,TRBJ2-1,CASSTGTSGSINEQFF,TGTGCCAGCAGCACCGGGACTAGCGGGAGTATCAATGAGCAGTTCTTC
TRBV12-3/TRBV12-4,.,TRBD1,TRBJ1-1,CASSSQTGGSEAFF,TGTGCCAGCAGTTCCCAGACAGGGGGGAGTGAAGCTTTCTTT
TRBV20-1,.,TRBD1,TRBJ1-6,CSARNRGLSNSPLHF,TGCAGTGCTAGAAACAGGGGGCTGAGTAATTCACCCCTCCACTTT
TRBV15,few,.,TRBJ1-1,CATSKSVNTEAFF,TGTGCCACCAGCAAGTCAGTGAACACTGAAGCTTTCTTT
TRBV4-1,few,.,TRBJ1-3,CASSQPGGRNTIYF,TGCGCCAGCAGCCAACCCGGGGGAAGAAACACCATATATTTT
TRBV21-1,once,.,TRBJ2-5,CAIGKGQAEPETQYF,TGTGCCATCGGTAAAGGGCAGGCAGAACCAGAGACCCAGTACTTC
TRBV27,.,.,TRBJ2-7,CASRLGTCSLYEQYF,TGTGCCAGCAGGCTGGGGACTTGCTCCCTCTACGAGCAGTACTTC
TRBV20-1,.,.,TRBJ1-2,CSAHRTPYYGYTF,TGCAGTGCTCATCGGACCCCCTACTATGGCTACACCTTC
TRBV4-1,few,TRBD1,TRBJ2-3,CASSQAGTGGLDTQYF,TGCGCCAGCAGCCAAGCGGGGACAGGGGGCTTAGATACGCAGTATTTT
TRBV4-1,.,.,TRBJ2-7,CASSQDSLILEQYF,TGCGCCAGCAGCCAAGACTCGCTTATCCTCGAGCAGTACTTC
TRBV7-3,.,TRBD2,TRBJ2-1,CASSHTSGRGEQFF,TGTGCCAGCAGCCACACTAGCGGGAGGGGTGAGCAGTTCTTC
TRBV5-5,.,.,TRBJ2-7,CASSGVAYEQYF,TGTGCCAGCAGCGGGGTCGCATACGAGCAGTACTTC
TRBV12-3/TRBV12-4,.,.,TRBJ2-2,CASTLSSNTGELFF,TGTGCCAGCACCCTCAGCTCGAACACCGGGGAGCTGTTTTTT
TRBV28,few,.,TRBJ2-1,CAILGSHNEQFF,TGTGCCATCCTCGGGAGTCACAATGAGCAGTTCTTC
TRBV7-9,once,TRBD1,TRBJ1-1,CASSWRDRGPHTEAFF,TGTGCCAGCAGTTGGCGGGACAGGGGGCCGCACACTGAAGCTTTCTTT
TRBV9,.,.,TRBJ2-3,CASSASFVRDTTDTQYF,TGTGCCAGCAGCGCCTCATTCGTGAGGGATACCACAGATACGCAGTATTTT
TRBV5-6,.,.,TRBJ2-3,CASSLVQPSTDTQYF,TGTGCCAGCAGCTTGGTACAACCCAGCACAGATACGCAGTATTTT
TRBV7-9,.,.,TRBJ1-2,CASSLAGTNGLDGYTF,TGTGCCAGCAGCTTAGCGGGGACCAATGGTTTGGATGGCTACACCTTC
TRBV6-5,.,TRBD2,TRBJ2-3,CASSQVLAGGPSDTQYF,TGTGCCAGCAGCCAAGTACTCGCGGGAGGGCCCAGCGATACGCAGTATTTT
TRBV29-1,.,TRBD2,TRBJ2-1,CSLLAGGGNEQFF,TGCAGCCTACTAGCGGGGGGCGGGAATGAGCAGTTCTTC
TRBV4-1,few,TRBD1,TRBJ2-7,CASSQGQGGTYEQYF,TGCGCCAGCAGCCAAGGACAGGGGGGGACCTACGAGCAGTACTTC
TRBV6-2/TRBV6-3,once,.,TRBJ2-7,CASSYRIYEQYF,TGTGCCAGCAGTTACAGGATCTACGAGCAGTACTTC
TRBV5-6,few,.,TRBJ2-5,CASSLRFQETQYF,TGTGCCAGCAGCTTGAGGTTCCAAGAGACCCAGTACTTC
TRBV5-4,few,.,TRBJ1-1,CASSSLLQGLKEAFF,TGTGCCAGCAGCTCACTACTACAAGGACTCAAAGAAGCTTTCTTT
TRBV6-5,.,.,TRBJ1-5,CASSQHRESSQPQHF,TGTGCCAGCAGTCAACATAGGGAGTCCAGTCAGCCCCAGCATTTT
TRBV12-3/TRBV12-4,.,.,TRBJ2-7,CASSLAGLGFGEQYF,TGTGCCAGCAGTTTAGCGGGACTGGGGTTTGGAGAGCAGTACTTC
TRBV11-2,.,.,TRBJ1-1,CASSLLIRPEAFF,TGTGCCAGCAGCTTATTGATACGGCCAGAAGCTTTCTTT
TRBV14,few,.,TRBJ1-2,CASSHPVDYGYTF,TGTGCCAGCAGTCATCCCGTTGACTATGGCTACACCTTC
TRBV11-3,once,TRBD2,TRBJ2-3,CASSPQVVAGITDTQYF,TGTGCCAGCAGCCCCCAGGTGGTAGCGGGGATCACAGATACGCAGTATTTT